This is a list of T cell receptor beta chains from one sample in a study of Tregs in tolerant kidney transplant recipients. The method was immunoSEQ multiplex PCR; TCRdb's version includes in-frame clones alone and lacks a portion of them. This sample carries roughly 64,000 clones, less than 98% of them seen once, and the ten largest clones take 0.34%. Sequencing was performed on Tregs from blood, taken before the transplant. Receptors were obtained from a human donor who received a combined kidney and bone marrow transplant. The CDR3 runs from the conserved cysteine through the conserved F or W. D genes are given only for firm matches. Clone size is not always given. Where it is, it says once, few, many or a class for expanded clones.

clone size: NA; V gene: TRBV5-1; D gene: TRBD1; J gene: TRBJ2-7; CDR3 DNA: TGCGCCAGCAGCCCCTGGACAGGGTCCCACGAGCAGTACTTC; CDR3 protein: CASSPWTGSHEQYF
clone size: NA; V gene: TRBV5-4; D gene: TRBD1; J gene: TRBJ2-5; CDR3 DNA: TGTGCCAGCAGCCGGGCCGGGACAGGGGCGCGAGAGACCCAGTACTTC; CDR3 protein: CASSRAGTGARETQYF
clone size: NA; V gene: TRBV11-3; D gene: NA; J gene: TRBJ1-5; CDR3 DNA: TGTGCCAGCAGCGTCAGGGGAACTCAGCCCCAGCATTTT; CDR3 protein: CASSVRGTQPQHF
clone size: NA; V gene: TRBV11-2; D gene: NA; J gene: TRBJ2-7; CDR3 DNA: TGTGCCAGCAGCTTATTCAGGGCGGGGGAGCAGTACTTC; CDR3 protein: CASSLFRAGEQYF
clone size: NA; V gene: TRBV4-2; D gene: TRBD2; J gene: TRBJ2-1; CDR3 DNA: TGTGCCAGCAGCCAAGGTAGCGGGGGAGGGCCTAACAATGAGCAGTTCTTC; CDR3 protein: CASSQGSGGGPNNEQFF
clone size: NA; V gene: TRBV6-6; D gene: TRBD1; J gene: TRBJ1-5; CDR3 DNA: TGTGCCAGCAGTCGAGGACAGGGTAGCAATCAGCCCCAGCATTTT; CDR3 protein: CASSRGQGSNQPQHF
clone size: NA; V gene: TRBV11-2; D gene: TRBD2; J gene: TRBJ2-7; CDR3 DNA: TGTGCCAGCAGCTTAGGGGTTAGCGGGTACGAGCAGTACTTC; CDR3 protein: CASSLGVSGYEQYF
clone size: NA; V gene: TRBV11-3; D gene: NA; J gene: TRBJ2-2; CDR3 DNA: TGTGCCAGCTCCTCCGGCCAAAGTTGGGGGCGAGGCACCGGGGAGCTGTTTTTT; CDR3 protein: CASSSGQSWGRGTGELFF
clone size: NA; V gene: TRBV6-6; D gene: NA; J gene: TRBJ1-1; CDR3 DNA: TGTGCCAGCAGTTACGGGAGGGCACCACTGAACACTGAAGCTTTCTTT; CDR3 protein: CASSYGRAPLNTEAFF
clone size: NA; V gene: TRBV27; D gene: NA; J gene: TRBJ1-6; CDR3 DNA: TGTGCCAGCAGCTCGGTCTCGTGGGCTTTGGCACCCCTCCACTTT; CDR3 protein: CASSSVSWALAPLHF
clone size: NA; V gene: TRBV5-1; D gene: NA; J gene: TRBJ1-5; CDR3 DNA: TGCGCCAGCAGCACAACGACAGGCAAGGACCTTAGCAATCAGCCCCAGCATTTT; CDR3 protein: CASSTTTGKDLSNQPQHF
clone size: NA; V gene: TRBV11-2; D gene: NA; J gene: TRBJ2-2; CDR3 DNA: TGTGCCAGCAGCCTAGGGAGACAGTCCGGGGAGCTGTTTTTT; CDR3 protein: CASSLGRQSGELFF
clone size: NA; V gene: TRBV12-5; D gene: TRBD1; J gene: TRBJ2-2; CDR3 DNA: TGTGCTAGTGGTCGGACAGGGCCGAACGGGGAGCTGTTTTTT; CDR3 protein: CASGRTGPNGELFF
clone size: NA; V gene: TRBV6-1; D gene: NA; J gene: TRBJ2-1; CDR3 DNA: TGTGCCAGCAGAACAGGGTTTGAGCAGTTCTTC; CDR3 protein: CASRTGFEQFF
clone size: once; V gene: TRBV19; D gene: NA; J gene: TRBJ1-5; CDR3 DNA: TGTGCCAGTCGGCCGACAGGCCCGAATCAGCCCCAGCATTTT; CDR3 protein: CASRPTGPNQPQHF
clone size: NA; V gene: TRBV9; D gene: NA; J gene: TRBJ2-7; CDR3 DNA: TGTGCCAGCAGCCCCTCGACGGGGACCTACGAGCAGTACTTC; CDR3 protein: CASSPSTGTYEQYF
clone size: NA; V gene: TRBV27; D gene: TRBD1; J gene: TRBJ2-7; CDR3 DNA: TGTGCCAGCACTACCTATGCCGGGACAGGGGCCTACGAGCAGTACTTC; CDR3 protein: CASTTYAGTGAYEQYF
clone size: NA; V gene: TRBV7-2; D gene: TRBD2; J gene: TRBJ2-2; CDR3 DNA: TGTGCCAGCAGCTTATTCCGGGAGGCCGGCGAGCTGTTTTTT; CDR3 protein: CASSLFREAGELFF
clone size: NA; V gene: TRBV4-2; D gene: NA; J gene: TRBJ2-4; CDR3 DNA: TGTGCCAGCAGCCAAGCGGGAGCCAAAAACATTCAGTACTTC; CDR3 protein: CASSQAGAKNIQYF
clone size: NA; V gene: TRBV5-6; D gene: NA; J gene: TRBJ2-3; CDR3 DNA: TGTGCCAGCAGCTCTGGACTCGGGTCGGATACGCAGTATTTT; CDR3 protein: CASSSGLGSDTQYF
clone size: NA; V gene: TRBV7-2; D gene: NA; J gene: TRBJ2-1; CDR3 DNA: TGTGCCAGCAGCCGGAGTAACAATGAGCAGTTCTTC; CDR3 protein: CASSRSNNEQFF
clone size: NA; V gene: TRBV21-1; D gene: NA; J gene: TRBJ1-5; CDR3 DNA: TGTGCCAGCAGGGACAGAAATAGCAATCAGCCCCAGCATTTT; CDR3 protein: CASRDRNSNQPQHF
clone size: NA; V gene: TRBV9; D gene: TRBD1; J gene: TRBJ2-5; CDR3 DNA: TGTGCCAGCAGCGCCGGGACAGGGTGGGAAGAGACCCAGTACTTC; CDR3 protein: CASSAGTGWEETQYF
clone size: NA; V gene: TRBV30; D gene: TRBD2; J gene: TRBJ2-7; CDR3 DNA: TGTGCCTGGATAAGAGGTTCTAGCGGCACCTACGAGCAGTACTTC; CDR3 protein: CAWIRGSSGTYEQYF
clone size: NA; V gene: TRBV4-2; D gene: NA; J gene: TRBJ1-1; CDR3 DNA: TGTGCCAGCAGCCAAGGGAGAGGTAGTGAAGCTTTCTTT; CDR3 protein: CASSQGRGSEAFF
clone size: NA; V gene: TRBV5-1; D gene: NA; J gene: TRBJ1-2; CDR3 DNA: TGCGCCAGCAGCTTAGTTACAGGGCGTACAACTTCTAACTATGGCTACACCTTC; CDR3 protein: CASSLVTGRTTSNYGYTF
clone size: NA; V gene: TRBV19; D gene: NA; J gene: TRBJ1-2; CDR3 DNA: TGTGCCAGTAGTCCGAGGCGGAGGAACCCTTTCGACTATGGCTACACCTTC; CDR3 protein: CASSPRRRNPFDYGYTF
clone size: NA; V gene: TRBV7-9; D gene: TRBD1; J gene: TRBJ1-2; CDR3 DNA: TGTGCCAGCGAATACAGCACCTCCCGGGACAGGAAAAAATATGGCTACACCTTC; CDR3 protein: CASEYSTSRDRKKYGYTF
clone size: NA; V gene: TRBV29-1; D gene: NA; J gene: TRBJ1-6; CDR3 DNA: TGCAGCGTTGAGGAGGGGGGGACCCTCCACTTT; CDR3 protein: CSVEEGGTLHF
clone size: NA; V gene: TRBV10-3; D gene: NA; J gene: TRBJ1-2; CDR3 DNA: TGTGCCATCAGTGGGAGTGGGGGCGGCTACACCTTC; CDR3 protein: CAISGSGGGYTF
clone size: NA; V gene: TRBV5-1; D gene: TRBD2; J gene: TRBJ2-5; CDR3 DNA: TGCGCCAGCAGCTTGGAACGGACTAGCGTCGGGCGGGAGACCCAGTACTTC; CDR3 protein: CASSLERTSVGRETQYF
clone size: NA; V gene: TRBV5-5; D gene: TRBD1; J gene: TRBJ1-2; CDR3 DNA: TGTGCCAGCAGCTGGAAGGGACAGGGGGCGCGTGGCTACACCTTC; CDR3 protein: CASSWKGQGARGYTF
clone size: NA; V gene: TRBV4-2; D gene: TRBD2; J gene: TRBJ2-5; CDR3 DNA: TGTGCCAGCAGCCAAGATGGGACTAGACGGTATCAAGAGACCCAGTACTTC; CDR3 protein: CASSQDGTRRYQETQYF
clone size: once; V gene: TRBV27; D gene: NA; J gene: TRBJ2-3; CDR3 DNA: TGTGCCAGCAGCCAACTGGCCGGGGTGGATACGCAGTATTTT; CDR3 protein: CASSQLAGVDTQYF
clone size: NA; V gene: TRBV15; D gene: NA; J gene: TRBJ2-7; CDR3 DNA: TGTGCCACCAGCAGAGAACAGGGCGAGCAGTACTTC; CDR3 protein: CATSREQGEQYF
clone size: NA; V gene: TRBV9; D gene: NA; J gene: TRBJ1-1; CDR3 DNA: TGTGCCAGCAGCGTAGCCATGAACACTGAAGCTTTCTTT; CDR3 protein: CASSVAMNTEAFF
clone size: NA; V gene: TRBV9; D gene: TRBD1; J gene: TRBJ2-7; CDR3 DNA: TGTGCCAGCAGCGTAGTCGCCGACAGGGACGGGCTCTACGAGCAGTACTTC; CDR3 protein: CASSVVADRDGLYEQYF
clone size: NA; V gene: TRBV5-4; D gene: TRBD1; J gene: TRBJ2-4; CDR3 DNA: TGTGCCAGCAGCTTAAAGACAGGGGGCGGAAACATTCAGTACTTC; CDR3 protein: CASSLKTGGGNIQYF
clone size: NA; V gene: TRBV19; D gene: TRBD2; J gene: TRBJ2-3; CDR3 DNA: TGTGCCAGTAAACCGGTACTAGCGGGAGGTTGGGATACGCAGTATTTT; CDR3 protein: CASKPVLAGGWDTQYF
clone size: NA; V gene: TRBV29-1; D gene: TRBD1; J gene: TRBJ2-3; CDR3 DNA: TGCCCCCCGGACAGGGGATTAACAGATACGCAGTATTTT; CDR3 protein: CPPDRGLTDTQYF
clone size: NA; V gene: TRBV12-5; D gene: TRBD1; J gene: TRBJ1-5; CDR3 DNA: TGTGCTAGTGGTTTTGCCTTCGGACAGGGGGCATTCCAGCCCCAGCATTTT; CDR3 protein: CASGFAFGQGAFQPQHF
clone size: NA; V gene: TRBV4-2; D gene: TRBD2; J gene: TRBJ2-1; CDR3 DNA: TGTGCCAGCAGCCAAGGGGGGGGAGAAAGGCATGAGCAGTTCTTC; CDR3 protein: CASSQGGGERHEQFF
clone size: NA; V gene: TRBV28; D gene: NA; J gene: TRBJ2-1; CDR3 DNA: TGTGCCAGCAGTCCGCTAGGAAATGAGCAGTTCTTC; CDR3 protein: CASSPLGNEQFF
clone size: NA; V gene: TRBV4-3; D gene: NA; J gene: TRBJ2-2; CDR3 DNA: TGCGCCAGCAGCCGGGACTTCACCGGGGAGCTGTTTTTT; CDR3 protein: CASSRDFTGELFF
clone size: NA; V gene: TRBV11-2; D gene: NA; J gene: TRBJ2-2; CDR3 DNA: TGTGCCAGCAGCTTAGGGACTAACGGCGGGGAGCTGTTTTTT; CDR3 protein: CASSLGTNGGELFF
clone size: NA; V gene: TRBV5-1; D gene: NA; J gene: TRBJ1-4; CDR3 DNA: TGCGCCAGCAGCTTGGTTGGGGGCCAGGCTAATGAAAAACTGTTTTTT; CDR3 protein: CASSLVGGQANEKLFF
clone size: NA; V gene: TRBV7-9; D gene: TRBD1; J gene: TRBJ2-1; CDR3 DNA: TGTGCCAGCAGCTTGGGACAGGGGGCTAACAATGAGCAGTTCTTC; CDR3 protein: CASSLGQGANNEQFF
clone size: NA; V gene: TRBV5-8; D gene: TRBD1; J gene: TRBJ1-6; CDR3 DNA: TGTGCCAGCAGCCAGCACACAGGGGATTCACCCCTCCACTTT; CDR3 protein: CASSQHTGDSPLHF
clone size: NA; V gene: TRBV27; D gene: NA; J gene: TRBJ1-3; CDR3 DNA: TGTGCCAGCAGTTTATTTCAGGGAACTGGAAACACCATATATTTT; CDR3 protein: CASSLFQGTGNTIYF
clone size: NA; V gene: TRBV5-1; D gene: NA; J gene: TRBJ2-1; CDR3 DNA: TGCGCCAGCAGCTACGAGAGCTCCTACAATGAGCAGTTCTTC; CDR3 protein: CASSYESSYNEQFF
clone size: NA; V gene: TRBV13; D gene: NA; J gene: TRBJ2-4; CDR3 DNA: TGTGCCAGCAGCTTCCGGGGGGCCAAAAACATTCAGTACTTC; CDR3 protein: CASSFRGAKNIQYF
clone size: NA; V gene: TRBV29-1; D gene: TRBD1; J gene: TRBJ2-2; CDR3 DNA: TGCAGCGTTGAGATGACAGGGAATACCGGGGAGCTGTTTTTT; CDR3 protein: CSVEMTGNTGELFF
clone size: NA; V gene: TRBV19; D gene: NA; J gene: TRBJ1-1; CDR3 DNA: TGTGCCAGTAGGCCCCGTGACAGGATGAACACTGAAGCTTTCTTT; CDR3 protein: CASRPRDRMNTEAFF
clone size: NA; V gene: TRBV6-4; D gene: TRBD2; J gene: TRBJ2-1; CDR3 DNA: TGTGCCAGCAGGGTGCCGGGACTAGCGGGAGAGCCAGGCAACAATGAGCAGTTCTTC; CDR3 protein: CASRVPGLAGEPGNNEQFF
clone size: NA; V gene: TRBV19; D gene: TRBD2; J gene: TRBJ2-7; CDR3 DNA: TGTGCCAGTAGTGTTTTAGCGGGAGGGCCCACCTACGAGCAGTACTTC; CDR3 protein: CASSVLAGGPTYEQYF